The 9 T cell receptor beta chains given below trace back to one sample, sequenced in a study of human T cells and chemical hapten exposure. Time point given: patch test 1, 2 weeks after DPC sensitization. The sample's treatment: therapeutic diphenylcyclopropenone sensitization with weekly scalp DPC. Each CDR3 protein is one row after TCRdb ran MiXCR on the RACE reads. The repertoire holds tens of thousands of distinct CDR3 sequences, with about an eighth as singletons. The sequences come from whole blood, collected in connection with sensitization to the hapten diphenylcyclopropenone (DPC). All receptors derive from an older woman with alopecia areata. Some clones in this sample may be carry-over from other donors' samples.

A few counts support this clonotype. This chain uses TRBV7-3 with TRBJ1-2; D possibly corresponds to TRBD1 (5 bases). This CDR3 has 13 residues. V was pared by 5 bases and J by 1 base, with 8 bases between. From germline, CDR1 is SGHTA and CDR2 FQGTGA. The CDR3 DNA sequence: TGTGCCAGCAGCCCCGACAGTAACTATGGCTACACCTTC. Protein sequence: CASSPDSNYGYTF.

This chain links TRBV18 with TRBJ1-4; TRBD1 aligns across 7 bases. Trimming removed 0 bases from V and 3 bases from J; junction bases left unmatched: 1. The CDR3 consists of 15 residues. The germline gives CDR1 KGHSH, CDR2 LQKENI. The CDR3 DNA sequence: TGTGCCAGCTCACCACCGGGACAGCCTAATGAAAAACTGTTTTTT. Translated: CASSPPGQPNEKLFF.

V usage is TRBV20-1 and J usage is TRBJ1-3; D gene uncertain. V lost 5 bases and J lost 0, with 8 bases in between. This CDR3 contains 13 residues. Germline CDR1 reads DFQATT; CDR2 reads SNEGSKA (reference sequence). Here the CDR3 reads CSAPRGSGNTIYF. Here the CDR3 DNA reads TGCAGTGCTCCCAGAGGCTCTGGAAACACCATATATTTT.

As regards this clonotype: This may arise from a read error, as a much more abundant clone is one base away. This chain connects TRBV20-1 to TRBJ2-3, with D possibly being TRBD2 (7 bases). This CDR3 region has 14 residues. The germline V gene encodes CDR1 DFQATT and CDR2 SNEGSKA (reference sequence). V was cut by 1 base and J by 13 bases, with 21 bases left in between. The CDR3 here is CSARGGGGPVREYF. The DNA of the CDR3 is TGCAGTGCTAGAGGTGGGGGGGGCCCCGTTAGGGAGTATTTT.

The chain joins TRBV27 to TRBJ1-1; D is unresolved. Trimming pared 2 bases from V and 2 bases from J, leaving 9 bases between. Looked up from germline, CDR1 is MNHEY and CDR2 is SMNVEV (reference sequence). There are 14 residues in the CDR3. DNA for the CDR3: TGTGCCAGCAGTTTAATTGGGCCCAACACTGAAGCTTTCTTT. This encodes CASSLIGPNTEAFF.

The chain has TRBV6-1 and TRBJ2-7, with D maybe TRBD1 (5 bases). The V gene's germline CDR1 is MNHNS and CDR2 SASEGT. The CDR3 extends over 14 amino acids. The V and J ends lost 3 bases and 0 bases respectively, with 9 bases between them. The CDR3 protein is CASSDQGGSYEQYF. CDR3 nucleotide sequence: TGTGCCAGCAGTGACCAGGGTGGCTCCTACGAGCAGTACTTC.

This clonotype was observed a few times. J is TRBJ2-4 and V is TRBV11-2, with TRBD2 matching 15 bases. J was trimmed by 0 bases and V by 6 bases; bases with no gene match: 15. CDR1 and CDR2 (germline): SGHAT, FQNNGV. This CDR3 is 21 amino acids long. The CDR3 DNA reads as TGTGCCAGCAGTACCCCCCGCGGGACTAGCGGGGGGATTATAGCCAAAAACATTCAGTACTTC. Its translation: CASSTPRGTSGGIIAKNIQYF.

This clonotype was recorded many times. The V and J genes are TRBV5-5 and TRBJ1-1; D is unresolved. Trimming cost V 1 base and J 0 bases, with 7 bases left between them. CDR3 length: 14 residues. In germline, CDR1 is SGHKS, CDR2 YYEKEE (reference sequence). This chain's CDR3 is CASSLFNMNTEAFF. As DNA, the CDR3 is TGTGCCAGCAGCTTGTTTAACATGAACACTGAAGCTTTCTTT.

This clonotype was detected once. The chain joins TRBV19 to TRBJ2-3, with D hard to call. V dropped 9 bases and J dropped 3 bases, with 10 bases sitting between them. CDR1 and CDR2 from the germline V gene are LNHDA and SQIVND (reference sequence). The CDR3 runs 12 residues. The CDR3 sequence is CARNRETDTQYF. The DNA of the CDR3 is TGTGCCAGAAATAGGGAAACAGATACGCAGTATTTT.